The rows below give T cell receptor beta chains drawn from one sample of a study of T cell responses to AZD1222 COVID-19 vaccine. The data were produced by immunoSEQ multiplex PCR, yet TCRdb's version contains in-frame clones alone and is incomplete. The sample records some 280,000 clones, 90% to 95% being singletons. The starting material was peripheral blood, obtained 28 days after the second AZD1222 dose. The receptors were gathered from an adult who received the AZD1222 COVID-19 vaccine. Each CDR3 is given with its conserved first and last residue. A D gene is named only where the DNA matches it firmly. Size is stated for part of the rows, as once, few or many counts, or as a class when the clone is expanded.

j_call,d_call,v_call,clone_size,cdr3_aa,cdr3_nt
TRBJ2-7,.,TRBV19,.,CASSIPVGGVTYEQYF,TGTGCCAGTAGTATTCCCGTAGGTGGGGTTACCTACGAGCAGTACTTC
TRBJ1-2,.,TRBV28,once,CASRDRFNYGYTF,TGTGCCAGCAGAGACAGGTTCAACTATGGCTACACCTTC
TRBJ2-7,TRBD1,TRBV6-5,.,CASRSRTGANEQYF,TGTGCCAGCAGATCCCGGACAGGGGCGAACGAGCAGTACTTC
TRBJ1-2,TRBD1,TRBV9,.,CASSAGQGSYGYTF,TGTGCCAGCAGCGCTGGACAGGGGAGCTATGGCTACACCTTC
TRBJ2-7,.,TRBV28,.,CASSLWGVRSEQYF,TGTGCCAGCAGTTTATGGGGGGTTCGGAGCGAGCAGTACTTC
TRBJ1-5,.,TRBV27,.,CASSEGPGRTQHF,TGTGCCAGCAGTGAAGGGCCCGGTAGAACCCAGCATTTT
TRBJ1-2,.,TRBV28,.,CASDVRGGYGYTF,TGTGCCAGCGATGTGAGGGGGGGCTATGGCTACACCTTC
TRBJ1-4,.,TRBV25-1,.,CASRGALTDATNEKLFF,TGTGCCAGCAGGGGGGCCCTTACAGATGCAACTAATGAAAAACTGTTTTTT
TRBJ2-7,.,TRBV29-1,.,CSSAGPPLYEQYF,TGCAGCTCCGCGGGCCCCCCACTCTACGAGCAGTACTTC
TRBJ1-2,.,TRBV12-3/TRBV12-4,.,CASSFPGNYGYTF,TGTGCCAGCAGTTTCCCAGGGAACTATGGCTACACCTTC
TRBJ2-2,.,TRBV5-1,.,CASSLDRASTGELFF,TGCGCCAGCAGCTTGGACAGGGCGTCCACCGGGGAGCTGTTTTTT
TRBJ1-5,.,TRBV21-1,.,CASSIVGQPQHF,TGTGCCAGCAGCATAGTGGGTCAGCCCCAGCATTTT
TRBJ2-7,.,TRBV5-1,.,CASSSESTGSENF,TGCGCCAGCAGCTCGGAAAGTACAGGTTCGGAGAACTTC
TRBJ2-3,TRBD2,TRBV18,once,CASSLTSAGDTQYF,TGTGCCAGCTCACTAACTAGCGCTGGGGATACGCAGTATTTT
TRBJ2-1,TRBD2,TRBV9,.,CASSVFPTSGNGEQFF,TGTGCCAGCAGCGTATTCCCGACTAGCGGGAACGGTGAGCAGTTCTTC
TRBJ2-7,.,TRBV2,.,CASSPRGAGRSYEQYF,TGTGCCAGCAGTCCTAGGGGGGCAGGGAGATCCTACGAGCAGTACTTC
TRBJ2-3,.,TRBV10-2,.,CASSRSTDTQYF,TGCGCCAGCAGCAGAAGCACAGATACGCAGTATTTT